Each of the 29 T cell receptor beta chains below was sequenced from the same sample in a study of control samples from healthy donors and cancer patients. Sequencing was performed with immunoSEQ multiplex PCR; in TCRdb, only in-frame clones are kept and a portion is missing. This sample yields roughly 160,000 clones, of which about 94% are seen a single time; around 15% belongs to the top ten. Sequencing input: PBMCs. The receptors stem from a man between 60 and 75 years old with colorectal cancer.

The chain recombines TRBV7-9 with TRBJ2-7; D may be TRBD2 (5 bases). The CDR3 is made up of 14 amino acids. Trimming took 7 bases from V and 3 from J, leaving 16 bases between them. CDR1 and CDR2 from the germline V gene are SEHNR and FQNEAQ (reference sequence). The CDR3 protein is CASTPPEAYYEQYF. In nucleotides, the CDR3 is TGTGCCAGCACCCCCCCGGAGGCTTACTACGAGCAGTACTTC.

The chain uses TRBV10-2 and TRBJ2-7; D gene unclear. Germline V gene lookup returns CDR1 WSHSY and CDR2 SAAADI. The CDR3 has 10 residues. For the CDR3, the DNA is TGCCCGAGCCCATCCTACGAGCAGTACTTC. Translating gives CPSPSYEQYF.

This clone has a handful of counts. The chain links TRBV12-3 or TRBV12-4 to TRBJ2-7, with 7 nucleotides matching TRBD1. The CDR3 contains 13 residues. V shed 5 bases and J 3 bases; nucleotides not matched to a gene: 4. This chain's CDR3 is CASSRNRGYEQYF. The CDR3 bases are TGTGCCAGCAGTCGCAACAGGGGCTACGAGCAGTACTTC.

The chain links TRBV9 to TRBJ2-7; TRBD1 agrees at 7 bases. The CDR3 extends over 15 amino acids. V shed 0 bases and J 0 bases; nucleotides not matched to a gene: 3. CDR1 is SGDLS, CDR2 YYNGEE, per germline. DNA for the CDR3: TGTGCCAGCAGCGTAGGGGGGACAGTCTCCTACGAGCAGTACTTC. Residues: CASSVGGTVSYEQYF.

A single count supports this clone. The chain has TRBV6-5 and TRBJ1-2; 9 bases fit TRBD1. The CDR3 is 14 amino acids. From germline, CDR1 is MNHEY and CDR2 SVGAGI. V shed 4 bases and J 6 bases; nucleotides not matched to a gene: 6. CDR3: CASSSGTGPNGYTF. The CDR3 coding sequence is TGTGCCAGCAGTTCCGGGACAGGGCCTAATGGCTACACCTTC.

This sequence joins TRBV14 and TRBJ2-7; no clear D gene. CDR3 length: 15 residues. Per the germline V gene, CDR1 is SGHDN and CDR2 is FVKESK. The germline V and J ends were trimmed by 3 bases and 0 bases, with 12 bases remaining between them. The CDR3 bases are TGTGCCAGCAGCCAGCGACACAGCCCCTCCTACGAGCAGTACTTC. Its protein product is CASSQRHSPSYEQYF.

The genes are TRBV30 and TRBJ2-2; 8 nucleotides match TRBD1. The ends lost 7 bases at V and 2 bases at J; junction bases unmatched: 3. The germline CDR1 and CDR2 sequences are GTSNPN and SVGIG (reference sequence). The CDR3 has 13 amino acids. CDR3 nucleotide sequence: TGTGCCTCGACAGGGGCCAACACCGGGGAGCTGTTTTTT. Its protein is CASTGANTGELFF.

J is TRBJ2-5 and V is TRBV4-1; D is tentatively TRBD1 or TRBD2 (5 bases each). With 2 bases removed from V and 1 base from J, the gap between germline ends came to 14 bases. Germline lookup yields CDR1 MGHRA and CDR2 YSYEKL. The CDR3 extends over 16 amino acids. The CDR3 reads CASSQPPTGRQETQYF. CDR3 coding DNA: TGCGCCAGCAGCCAACCCCCCACGGGACGCCAAGAGACCCAGTACTTC.

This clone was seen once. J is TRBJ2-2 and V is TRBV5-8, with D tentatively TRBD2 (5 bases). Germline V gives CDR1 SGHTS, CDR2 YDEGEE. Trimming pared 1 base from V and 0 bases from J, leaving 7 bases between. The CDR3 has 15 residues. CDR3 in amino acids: CASSLWESNTGELFF. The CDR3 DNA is TGTGCCAGCAGCTTGTGGGAGTCGAACACCGGGGAGCTGTTTTTT.

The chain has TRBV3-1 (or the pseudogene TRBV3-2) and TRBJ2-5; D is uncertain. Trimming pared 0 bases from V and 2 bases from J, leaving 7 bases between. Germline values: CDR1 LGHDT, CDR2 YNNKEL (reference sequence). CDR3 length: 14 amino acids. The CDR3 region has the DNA TGTGCCAGCAGCCAAGAAGGCCCTCAAGAGACCCAGTACTTC. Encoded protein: CASSQEGPQETQYF.

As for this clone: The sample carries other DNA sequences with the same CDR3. The CDR3 DNA follows: TGTGCCAGCAGAGATAGGACAGCTTCTAACTATGGCTACACCTTC. Translating gives CASRDRTASNYGYTF. The genes are TRBV2 and TRBJ1-2; weak D call: TRBD1 (6 bases). Germline CDR1 reads SNHLY; CDR2 reads FYNNEI. The ends were cut back, 6 bases at V and 0 bases at J, with 14 bases in the middle. This CDR3 has 15 residues.

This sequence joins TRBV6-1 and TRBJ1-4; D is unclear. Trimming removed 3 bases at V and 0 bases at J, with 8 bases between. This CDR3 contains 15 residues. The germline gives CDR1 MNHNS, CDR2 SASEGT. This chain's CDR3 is CASSDVVTTNEKLFF. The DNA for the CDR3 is TGTGCCAGCAGTGATGTGGTTACAACTAATGAAAAACTGTTTTTT.

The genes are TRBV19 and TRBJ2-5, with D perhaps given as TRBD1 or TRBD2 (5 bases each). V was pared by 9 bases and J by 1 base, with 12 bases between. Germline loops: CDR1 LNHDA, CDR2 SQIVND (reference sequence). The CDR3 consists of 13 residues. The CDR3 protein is CASGTVAQETQYF. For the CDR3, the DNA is TGTGCCAGCGGGACGGTAGCCCAAGAGACCCAGTACTTC.

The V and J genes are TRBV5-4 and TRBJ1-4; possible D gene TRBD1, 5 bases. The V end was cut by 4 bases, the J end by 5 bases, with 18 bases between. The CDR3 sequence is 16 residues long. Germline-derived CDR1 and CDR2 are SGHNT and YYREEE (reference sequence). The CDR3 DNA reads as TGTGCCAGCAGCCCGGATGGGGGGAAACGGAATGAAAAACTGTTTTTT. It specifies CASSPDGGKRNEKLFF. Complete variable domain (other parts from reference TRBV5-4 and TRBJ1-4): ETGVTQSPTHLIKTRGQQVTLRCSSQSGHNTVSWYQQALGQGPQFIFQYYREEENGRGNFPPRFSGLQFPNYSSELNVNALELDDSALYLCASSPDGGKRNEKLFFGSGTQLSVL.

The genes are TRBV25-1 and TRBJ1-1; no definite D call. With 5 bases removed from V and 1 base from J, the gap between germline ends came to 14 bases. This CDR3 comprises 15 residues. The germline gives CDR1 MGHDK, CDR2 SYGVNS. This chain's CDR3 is CASSLFGLGNTEAFF. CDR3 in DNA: TGTGCCAGCAGTCTCTTTGGACTGGGGAACACTGAAGCTTTCTTT.

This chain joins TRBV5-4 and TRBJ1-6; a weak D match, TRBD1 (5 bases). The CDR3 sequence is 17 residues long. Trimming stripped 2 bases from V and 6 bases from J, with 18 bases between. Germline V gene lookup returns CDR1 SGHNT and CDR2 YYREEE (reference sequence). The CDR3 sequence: CASSFSGGRESNSPLHF. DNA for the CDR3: TGTGCCAGCAGCTTTTCTGGGGGTAGGGAAAGTAATTCACCCCTCCACTTT.

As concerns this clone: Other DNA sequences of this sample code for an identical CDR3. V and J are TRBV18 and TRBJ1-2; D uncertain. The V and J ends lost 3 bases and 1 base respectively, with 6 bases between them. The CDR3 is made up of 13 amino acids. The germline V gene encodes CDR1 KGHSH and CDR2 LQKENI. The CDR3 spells CASSPGDNYGYTF. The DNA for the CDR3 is TGTGCCAGCTCACCTGGGGATAACTATGGCTACACCTTC.

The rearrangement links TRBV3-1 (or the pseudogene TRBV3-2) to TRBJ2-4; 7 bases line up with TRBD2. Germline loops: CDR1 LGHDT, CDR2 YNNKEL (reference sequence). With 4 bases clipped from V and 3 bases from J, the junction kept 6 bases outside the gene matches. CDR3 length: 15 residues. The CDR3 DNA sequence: TGTGCCAGCAGCCTCCTGGGGGGGGGCAAAAACATTCAGTACTTC. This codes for CASSLLGGGKNIQYF.

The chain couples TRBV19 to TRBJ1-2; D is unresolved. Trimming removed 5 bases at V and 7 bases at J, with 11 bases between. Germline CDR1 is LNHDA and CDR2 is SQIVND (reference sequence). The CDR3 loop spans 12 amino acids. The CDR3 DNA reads TGTGCCAGTAGTTCTGCGGTGAGTGGCTACACCTTC. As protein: CASSSAVSGYTF.

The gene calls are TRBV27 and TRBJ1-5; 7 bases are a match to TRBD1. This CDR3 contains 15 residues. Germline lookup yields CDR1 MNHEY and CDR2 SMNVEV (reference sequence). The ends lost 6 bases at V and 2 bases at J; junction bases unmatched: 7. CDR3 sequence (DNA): TGTGCCAGCAGCTTGGGACAGCGGGGCAATCAGCCCCAGCATTTT. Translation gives CASSLGQRGNQPQHF.

The CDR3 DNA follows: TGTGCCAGCAGGTCCGGGGGTGCAGATACGCAGTATTTT. Its translation: CASRSGGADTQYF. The rearrangement links TRBV3-1 (or the pseudogene TRBV3-2) to TRBJ2-3, with D possibly being TRBD2 (6 bases). Germline CDR1 LGHDT, CDR2 YNNKEL (reference sequence). There are 13 residues in the CDR3. V was cut by 6 bases and J by 4 bases, with 11 bases left in between.

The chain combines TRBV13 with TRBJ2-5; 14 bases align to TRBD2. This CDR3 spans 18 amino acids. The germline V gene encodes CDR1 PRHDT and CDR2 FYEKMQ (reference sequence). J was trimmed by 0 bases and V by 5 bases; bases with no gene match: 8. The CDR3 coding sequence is TGTGCCAGCAGCACGGGACTAGCGGGGGCTTCGTACCAAGAGACCCAGTACTTC. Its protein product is CASSTGLAGASYQETQYF.

CDR3 residues: CASRVGQGFTGELFF. For the CDR3, the DNA is TGTGCCAGCAGGGTGGGACAGGGATTCACCGGGGAGCTGTTTTTT. The V call is TRBV6-5, the J call TRBJ2-2, with 9 bases that match TRBD1. Germline-derived CDR1 and CDR2 are MNHEY and SVGAGI. There are 15 residues in the CDR3. Germline trimming cut 6 bases from V and 4 bases from J; bases unmatched to any gene: 6.

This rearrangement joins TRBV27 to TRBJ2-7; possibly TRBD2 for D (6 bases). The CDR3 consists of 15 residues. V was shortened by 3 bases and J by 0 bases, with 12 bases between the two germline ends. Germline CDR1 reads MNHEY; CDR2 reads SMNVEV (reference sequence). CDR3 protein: CASSFSGRSSYEQYF. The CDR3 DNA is TGTGCCAGCAGTTTCTCAGGGAGGAGCTCCTACGAGCAGTACTTC.

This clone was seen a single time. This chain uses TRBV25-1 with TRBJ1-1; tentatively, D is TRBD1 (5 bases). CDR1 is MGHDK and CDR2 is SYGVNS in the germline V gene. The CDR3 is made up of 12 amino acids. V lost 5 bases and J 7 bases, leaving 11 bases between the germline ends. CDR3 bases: TGTGCCAGCAGTCAGGGCTGGAGTGAAGCTTTCTTT. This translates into CASSQGWSEAFF. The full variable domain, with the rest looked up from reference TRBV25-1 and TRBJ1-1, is EADIYQTPRYLVIGTGKKITLECSQTMGHDKMYWYQQDPGMELHLIHYSYGVNSTEKGDLSSESTVSRIRTEHFPLTLESARPSHTSQYLCASSQGWSEAFFGQGTRLTVV.

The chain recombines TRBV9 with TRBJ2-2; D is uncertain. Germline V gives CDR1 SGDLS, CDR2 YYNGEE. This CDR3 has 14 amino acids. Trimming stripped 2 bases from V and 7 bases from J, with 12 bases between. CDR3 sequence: CASSVSGVSGELFF. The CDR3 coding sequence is TGTGCCAGCAGCGTCTCTGGGGTTAGCGGGGAGCTGTTTTTT.

CDR3 protein: CASRALLAFF. As DNA, the CDR3 is TGTGCCAGCAGAGCCCTCCTAGCTTTCTTT. The chain joins TRBV2 to TRBJ1-1; D is ambiguous. V gave up 6 bases and J gave up 10 bases, with 9 bases separating them. From germline, CDR1 is SNHLY and CDR2 FYNNEI. The CDR3 has 10 residues.

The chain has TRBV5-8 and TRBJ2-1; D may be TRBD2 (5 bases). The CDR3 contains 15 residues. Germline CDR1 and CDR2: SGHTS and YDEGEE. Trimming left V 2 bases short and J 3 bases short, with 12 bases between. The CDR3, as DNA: TGTGCCAGCAGCTTCCTCCGGGGAAGCTACAATGAGCAGTTCTTC. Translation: CASSFLRGSYNEQFF.

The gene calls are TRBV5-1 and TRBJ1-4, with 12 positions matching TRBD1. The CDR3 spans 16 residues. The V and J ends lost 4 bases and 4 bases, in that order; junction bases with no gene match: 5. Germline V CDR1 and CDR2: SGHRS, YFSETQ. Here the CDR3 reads CASSLGQGALNEKLFF. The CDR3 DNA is TGCGCCAGCAGCCTGGGACAGGGGGCCCTTAATGAAAAACTGTTTTTT.